The 30 T cell receptor beta chains below come from one sample, sequenced in a study of cytomegalovirus exposure and HLA in healthy donors. PCR primers comprised 60 Vbeta and 13 Jbeta primers. Data came from immunoSEQ multiplex PCR; TCRdb stores just in-frame clones and leaves some out. Counted here are some 160,000 clones, around four fifths occurring once; the ten biggest clones make up more than 1.4%. The sample was PBMCs. The source is a male donor in good health and CMV-seronegative.

The chain employs TRBV6-4 and TRBJ2-3, with D possibly being TRBD1 (5 bases). The germline V and J ends were trimmed by 0 bases and 1 base, with 8 bases remaining between them. This CDR3 has 15 amino acids. Germline V gene lookup returns CDR1 MRHNA and CDR2 SNTAGT. The CDR3 DNA reads as TGTGCCAGCAGTGACTCGGAAGGGGGCACAGATACGCAGTATTTT. Translating it yields CASSDSEGGTDTQYF.

The rearrangement links TRBV4-1 to TRBJ2-7; tentative D call: TRBD2 (6 bases). The CDR3 has 11 amino acids. Trimming left V 3 bases short and J 8 bases short, with 8 bases between. Germline CDR1 reads MGHRA; CDR2 reads YSYEKL. The CDR3 region has the DNA TGCGCCAGCAGCCAGGAGGGGAAGCAGTACTTC. This codes for CASSQEGKQYF.

The chain couples TRBV7-8 to TRBJ1-1; D may be TRBD1 (5 bases). The CDR3 has 13 residues. CDR1 is SGHVS and CDR2 is FQNEAQ in the germline V gene. Deletions cut 4 bases from V and 7 bases from J, with 13 bases between. CDR3 in amino acids: CASSSTESHEAFF. CDR3 DNA: TGTGCCAGCAGCTCGACAGAGTCCCATGAAGCTTTCTTT.

The J gene is TRBJ1-4, the V gene TRBV6-6; no clear D. The length of the CDR3 is 11 residues. Germline assignment: CDR1 MNHNY and CDR2 SVGAGI (reference sequence). Deletions cut 8 bases from V and 11 bases from J, with 12 bases between. In DNA form, the CDR3 reads TGTGCCAGCCAATTCTCGGGGAAACTGTTTTTT. This translates into CASQFSGKLFF.

V usage is TRBV5-4 and J usage is TRBJ2-7; a possible D gene is TRBD1 (6 bases). Germline-derived CDR1 and CDR2 are SGHNT and YYREEE (reference sequence). Trimming cost V 0 bases and J 3 bases, with 16 bases left between them. The CDR3 has 16 amino acids. CDR3 loop: CASSLGGQTIHYEQYF. CDR3 sequence (DNA): TGTGCCAGCAGCTTGGGGGGACAAACGATCCACTACGAGCAGTACTTC.

This rearrangement joins TRBV6-5 to TRBJ2-1, with a possible D match to TRBD1 (5 bases). The V gene's germline CDR1 is MNHEY and CDR2 SVGAGI. V lost 6 bases to trimming and J lost 3 bases, with 9 bases between them. The CDR3 has 13 residues. The CDR3 DNA follows: TGTGCCAGCAGCTTCGACAGCTACAATGAGCAGTTCTTC. Translated, it gives CASSFDSYNEQFF.

The rearrangement joins TRBV7-6 to TRBJ2-1, with 9 bases identical to TRBD1. Germline CDR1 SGHVS, CDR2 FNYEAQ. V was clipped by 5 bases and J by 4 bases; unmatched bases: 6. The CDR3 sequence is 15 residues long. Here the CDR3 DNA reads TGTGCCAGCAGCCCCCCCGGGACAGGGTACAATGAGCAGTTCTTC. Amino acid sequence: CASSPPGTGYNEQFF. The full variable domain, completed using reference TRBV7-6 and TRBJ2-1, is GAGVSQSPRYKVTKRGQDVALRCDPISGHVSLYWYRQALGQGPEFLTYFNYEAQQDKSGLPNDRFSAERPEGSISTLTIQRTEQRDSAMYRCASSPPGTGYNEQFFGPGTRLTVL.

The V gene is TRBV5-1, the J gene TRBJ1-1, with 9 bases lining up with TRBD1. Trimming at V came to 4 bases and at J to 2 bases, leaving 9 bases not matched to a gene. Germline CDR1 is SGHRS and CDR2 is YFSETQ. The length of the CDR3 is 16 residues. As DNA, the CDR3 is TGCGCCAGCAGCGGAACGGGACAGGGTTTCAACACTGAAGCTTTCTTT. Its translation is CASSGTGQGFNTEAFF.

The V call is TRBV2, the J call TRBJ2-7; 8 nucleotides agree with TRBD1. The CDR3 runs 17 residues. The germline gives CDR1 SNHLY, CDR2 FYNNEI. V shed 5 bases, J shed 1 base, and the junction held 13 bases outside the gene matches. CDR3 DNA sequence: TGTGCCAGCAGTCAGATAAGCAGGACAGGGCCTTCCTACGAGCAGTACTTC. Protein: CASSQISRTGPSYEQYF.

V gene TRBV28 combines with J gene TRBJ2-7; a possible D gene is TRBD1 (5 bases). The CDR3 has 12 amino acids. V was trimmed by 1 base and J by 4 bases, leaving 5 bases between them. The V gene's germline CDR1 is MDHEN and CDR2 SYDVKM. Here the CDR3 DNA reads TGTGCCAGCAGTTTATCAGGGTACGAGCAGTACTTC. This sequence encodes CASSLSGYEQYF.

The genes are TRBV25-1 and TRBJ1-2, with D unresolved. Trimming took 4 bases from V and 2 from J, leaving 11 bases between them. The CDR3 contains 14 residues. CDR1 is MGHDK, CDR2 SYGVNS, per germline. CDR3 region: CASSVAGFNYGYTF. CDR3 DNA sequence: TGTGCCAGCAGTGTTGCGGGGTTCAACTATGGCTACACCTTC.

The chain joins TRBV4-3 to TRBJ2-7; a weak D match, TRBD2 (6 bases). Trimming pared 0 bases from V and 3 bases from J, leaving 12 bases between. CDR1 LGHNA and CDR2 YSLEER come from the germline V gene. This CDR3 is 15 amino acids long. For the CDR3, the DNA is TGCGCCAGCAGCCAAGATCGAGGTAGCGGCTACGAGCAGTACTTC. Its translation: CASSQDRGSGYEQYF.

In DNA, the CDR3 is TGTGCCAGCAGCTCATGGAGAGACACCATATATTTT. Translating gives CASSSWRDTIYF. The chain uses TRBV13 and TRBJ1-3; D not certain. The CDR3 runs to 12 residues. Germline lookup yields CDR1 PRHDT and CDR2 FYEKMQ (reference sequence). V lost 4 bases, J lost 8 bases, and 9 bases lay in between.

The chain employs TRBV10-1 and TRBJ1-5; 9 bases map to TRBD1. The CDR3 has 17 amino acids. The germline CDR1 and CDR2 sequences are WNHNN and SYGVQD (reference sequence). J was trimmed by 2 bases and V by 2 bases; bases with no gene match: 7. This CDR3 is CASSERDRDGGNQPQHF. DNA for the CDR3: TGCGCCAGCAGTGAGAGGGACAGGGACGGCGGCAATCAGCCCCAGCATTTT.

The table lists this clone with a count of one. The chain carries TRBV13 and TRBJ2-5; D might be TRBD2 (6 bases). The CDR3 has 15 amino acids. V lost 4 bases, J lost 3 bases, and 15 bases lay in between. Germline values: CDR1 PRHDT, CDR2 FYEKMQ (reference sequence). CDR3 sequence reads: CASSSEGTRKETQYF. The CDR3 region has the DNA TGTGCCAGCAGCTCCGAAGGGACTCGCAAAGAGACCCAGTACTTC.

V is TRBV27 and J is TRBJ1-1; TRBD1 is a possible D gene (6 bases). CDR3 length: 13 amino acids. Trimming removed 5 bases at V and 5 bases at J, with 12 bases between. Germline V gene sequence: CDR1 MNHEY, CDR2 SMNVEV (reference sequence). As DNA, the CDR3 is TGTGCCAGCAGTGACCAAAGGGGGACTGAAGCTTTCTTT. Translated: CASSDQRGTEAFF.

A few counts support this clone. V and J are TRBV11-3 and TRBJ2-5, with TRBD2 matching over 11 bases. Per the germline V gene, CDR1 is SGHNT and CDR2 is YENEEA. This CDR3 contains 17 residues. The trim removed 5 bases at V and 5 bases at J, leaving 13 bases unmatched. For the CDR3, the DNA is TGTGCCAGCAGCACCGGACTAGCGGGCAAGGGGGGGGAGACCCAGTACTTC. This sequence encodes CASSTGLAGKGGETQYF.

The gene calls are TRBV6-5 and TRBJ1-4, with D unresolved. CDR1 and CDR2 (germline): MNHEY, SVGAGI. There are 15 residues in the CDR3. The V gene lost 7 bases and the J gene lost 1 base, with 13 bases spanning the gap. The DNA of the CDR3 is TGTGCCAGCAAGCAGGCGACCCGAACTAATGAAAAACTGTTTTTT. Translating it yields CASKQATRTNEKLFF.

This chain joins TRBV4-1 and TRBJ2-7; D is uncertain. The germline V and J ends were trimmed by 1 base and 0 bases, with 7 bases remaining between them. This CDR3 region has 14 residues. The germline V gene has CDR1 MGHRA and CDR2 YSYEKL. CDR3 DNA sequence: TGCGCCAGCAGCCAAGGTCCTAGCTCCTACGAGCAGTACTTC. As protein: CASSQGPSSYEQYF.

The chain combines TRBV4-2 with TRBJ2-3; 8 bases are a match to TRBD2. The CDR3 is 15 amino acids. The germline CDR1 and CDR2 sequences are LGHNA and YNFKEQ. Trimming removed 4 bases from V and 5 bases from J; junction bases left unmatched: 8. The CDR3 DNA follows: TGTGCCAGCAGCCTAAACGGGGGGGAAGGAGATACGCAGTATTTT. This codes for CASSLNGGEGDTQYF.

The J gene is TRBJ1-6, the V gene TRBV9; D possibly corresponds to TRBD1 (6 bases). This CDR3 spans 15 amino acids. The V end was cut by 0 bases, the J end by 7 bases, with 11 bases between. The germline V gene has CDR1 SGDLS and CDR2 YYNGEE. The DNA of the CDR3 is TGTGCCAGCAGCGTAGGGCAGGGGCAGAATTCACCCCTCCACTTT. This translates into CASSVGQGQNSPLHF.

Written as DNA, the CDR3 is TGCGCCAGCAGCTTTTCGAGGAACAATGAGCAGTTCTTC. Translated, it gives CASSFSRNNEQFF. The chain uses TRBV5-1 and TRBJ2-1; D not resolved. Germline lookup yields CDR1 SGHRS and CDR2 YFSETQ. The CDR3 is 13 residues long. The V gene lost 2 bases and the J gene lost 5 bases, with 8 bases spanning the gap.

This CDR3 is CASRSRVTSPLHF. The CDR3 DNA follows: TGTGCCAGCAGATCACGGGTTACTTCACCCCTCCACTTT. This sequence joins TRBV6-5 and TRBJ1-6; D remains unclear. Per germline, CDR1 MNHEY and CDR2 SVGAGI. The CDR3 contains 13 residues. V dropped 6 bases and J dropped 9 bases, with 12 bases sitting between them.

The chain uses TRBV18 and TRBJ2-5; 7 bases map to TRBD1. The CDR3 has 14 residues. Losses at the gene ends were 0 bases for V and 4 bases for J; bases not matched to a gene: 2. Germline V gene lookup returns CDR1 KGHSH and CDR2 LQKENI. Here the CDR3 DNA reads TGTGCCAGCTCACCACCGGGACAGATAGAGACCCAGTACTTC. Protein sequence: CASSPPGQIETQYF.

The genes are TRBV28 and TRBJ1-5; weak D call: TRBD1 (6 bases). V dropped 6 bases and J dropped 5 bases, with 14 bases sitting between them. Per germline, CDR1 MDHEN and CDR2 SYDVKM. This CDR3 comprises 14 residues. In DNA, the CDR3 is TGTGCCAGCAGCCCGGACAGTGAGGATCAGCCCCAGCATTTT. Translation gives CASSPDSEDQPQHF. Based on the CDR3 plus reference TRBV28 and TRBJ1-5, the full variable domain is DVKVTQSSRYLVKRTGEKVFLECVQDMDHENMFWYRQDPGLGLRLIYFSYDVKMKEKGDIPEGYSVSREKKERFSLILESASTNQTSMYLCASSPDSEDQPQHFGDGTRLSIL.

This clone was counted a few times. The chain is built from TRBV7-8 and TRBJ2-1, with D possibly being TRBD1 (6 bases). Trimming removed 2 bases from V and 3 bases from J, with 14 bases in between. CDR1 and CDR2 (germline): SGHVS, FQNEAQ. The CDR3 consists of 16 residues. Here the CDR3 reads CASSLRDRWDYNEQFF. Here the CDR3 DNA reads TGTGCCAGCAGCTTACGCGACAGGTGGGACTACAATGAGCAGTTCTTC.

This clone was counted a single time. This chain connects TRBV10-3 to TRBJ1-1; possible D gene TRBD1, 5 bases. This CDR3 is 14 amino acids long. Deletions cut 7 bases from V and 1 base from J, with 13 bases between. Germline values: CDR1 ENHRY, CDR2 SYGVKD. In DNA, the CDR3 is TGTGCCATCACCCCAGGGTACCGGAACACTGAAGCTTTCTTT. Translated: CAITPGYRNTEAFF.

The rearrangement joins TRBV7-9 to TRBJ1-2, with D possibly matching TRBD1 (6 bases). This CDR3 region has 13 residues. Looked up from germline, CDR1 is SEHNR and CDR2 is FQNEAQ (reference sequence). Trimming removed 5 bases at V and 5 bases at J, with 12 bases between. CDR3 bases: TGTGCCAGCAGCGACGACAGGACATATGGCTACACCTTC. As protein: CASSDDRTYGYTF.

The chain has TRBV12-5 and TRBJ2-7, with D tentatively TRBD2 (7 bases). V was clipped by 5 bases and J by 2 bases, with 16 bases between them. This CDR3 comprises 15 residues. Germline lookup yields CDR1 LGHNT and CDR2 FRNRAP. The CDR3 bases are TGTGCTAGTGGTCAACCGGGGGCGGGGGCCTACGAGCAGTACTTC. It is translated as CASGQPGAGAYEQYF.

The chain carries TRBV19 and TRBJ2-1; 7 nucleotides agree with TRBD2. The CDR3 totals 15 residues. Germline loops: CDR1 LNHDA, CDR2 SQIVND (reference sequence). Trimming removed 7 bases from V and 4 bases from J; junction bases left unmatched: 10. Written as DNA, the CDR3 is TGTGCCAGTAAGCCCACGGGGGGTGGTTACAATGAGCAGTTCTTC. It is translated as CASKPTGGGYNEQFF.